Below, 12 T cell receptor beta chains from the same sample are listed, as sequenced in a study of T cells in Graves' hyperthyroidism and ophthalmopathy. RNA transcripts provided the source from which TCR beta CDR3 regions were amplified. In the first-round RT-PCR of the TCR CDR3, the HTBI primer set was used. In TCRdb, the multiplex PCR reads were re-called with MiXCR into one record per CDR3 protein. The sample records 650,000 to 800,000 distinct CDR3 sequences, over 40% being singletons. The sequencing sample was made of peripheral blood or thyroid tissue (not recorded which). The receptors stem from an adult man with Graves' disease, either hyperthyroidism or ophthalmopathy (not recorded which).

In this sample, this clonotype turned up many times. The rearrangement joins TRBV19 to TRBJ1-6, with D unresolved. The V end was cut by 9 bases, the J end by 7 bases, with 13 bases between. CDR1 is LNHDA, CDR2 SQIVND, per germline (reference sequence). The CDR3 is made up of 13 amino acids. The CDR3 DNA follows: TGTGCCAGCCGGACGGAAGGAAATTCACCCCTCCACTTT. This codes for CASRTEGNSPLHF.

This sequence joins TRBV6-5 and TRBJ2-2; 7 nucleotides agree with TRBD1. Unmatched junction bases numbered 9, after V lost 5 bases and J lost 6 bases. CDR1 and CDR2 from the germline V gene are MNHEY and SVGAGI. This CDR3 has 15 amino acids. CDR3 nucleotides: TGTGCCAGCAGTCCTCAGGGGGTAGGCGCCGGGGAGCTGTTTTTT. Translation: CASSPQGVGAGELFF.

This clonotype was seen more than once but under ten times. The rearrangement uses TRBV9 and TRBJ2-2, with D possibly being TRBD1 or TRBD2 (6 bases each). CDR3 length equals 18 residues. The V end lost 2 bases, the J end lost 0 bases, and 17 bases lay between the germline ends. CDR1 and CDR2 from the germline V gene are SGDLS and YYNGEE. The CDR3 is CASSVGGPSPTNTGELFF. In nucleotides, the CDR3 is TGTGCCAGCAGCGTCGGGGGCCCCTCACCAACGAACACCGGGGAGCTGTTTTTT.

In this sample, this clonotype turned up many times. The chain links TRBV2 to TRBJ1-1; 8 bases match TRBD1. V lost 3 bases and J lost 4; bases outside the gene matches: 1. In germline, CDR1 is SNHLY, CDR2 FYNNEI. This CDR3 contains 13 residues. CDR3 residues: CASSEDRATEAFF. CDR3 sequence (DNA): TGTGCCAGCAGTGAGGACAGGGCCACTGAAGCTTTCTTT.

At least ten counts were recorded for this clonotype. The rearrangement uses TRBV12-3 or TRBV12-4 and TRBJ1-5; no firm D call. Between the trimmed V and J ends, which lost 2 bases and 4 bases, there was a span of 6 bases. CDR3 size: 13 residues. DNA for the CDR3: TGTGCCAGCAGTTTACAGGAAAATCAGCCCCAGCATTTT. Translating gives CASSLQENQPQHF.

This clonotype was picked up a small number of times. The CDR3 DNA is TGTGCCAGTAGTATGGAGGGGGCCGTAGAGACCCAGTACTTC. Its translation is CASSMEGAVETQYF. The rearrangement uses TRBV19 and TRBJ2-5; possibly TRBD1 for D (7 bases). The germline CDR1 and CDR2 sequences are LNHDA and SQIVND (reference sequence). The V gene lost 3 bases and the J gene lost 4 bases, with 12 bases spanning the gap. This CDR3 spans 14 amino acids. Based on the CDR3 plus reference TRBV19 and TRBJ2-5, the full variable domain is DGGITQSPKYLFRKEGQNVTLSCEQNLNHDAMYWYRQDPGQGLRLIYYSQIVNDFQKGDIAEGYSVSREKKESFPLTVTSAQKNPTAFYLCASSMEGAVETQYFGPGTRLLVL.

The chain couples TRBV15 to TRBJ1-5; D not resolved. Per the germline V gene, CDR1 is LNHNV and CDR2 is YYDKDF (reference sequence). Trimming removed 1 base at V and 5 bases at J, with 12 bases between. The CDR3 has 15 residues. CDR3 nucleotide sequence: TGTGCCACCAGCAGAGTTGAGGGTCTCCATCAGCCCCAGCATTTT. Its protein product is CATSRVEGLHQPQHF.

The sample holds many counts of this clonotype. The rearrangement uses TRBV29-1 and TRBJ1-2, with a possible D match to TRBD1 (5 bases). The CDR3 length is 17 residues. V lost 3 bases and J 6 bases, leaving 26 bases between the germline ends. Germline CDR1 reads SQVTM; CDR2 reads ANQGSEA. CDR3 protein: CSVEGGVSARVWNGYTF. The CDR3 nucleotides are TGCAGCGTTGAGGGAGGGGTGTCGGCTCGCGTTTGGAATGGCTACACCTTC.

This clonotype was counted only a few times. The genes are TRBV5-1 and TRBJ1-2; 7 bases match TRBD1. In germline, CDR1 is SGHRS, CDR2 YFSETQ. This CDR3 contains 16 residues. The ends lost 2 bases at V and 3 bases at J; junction bases unmatched: 10. The CDR3 here is CASSFFPGTGDYGYTF. In nucleotides, the CDR3 is TGCGCCAGCAGCTTTTTCCCCGGCACAGGGGACTATGGCTACACCTTC. The full variable domain, in which reference TRBV5-1 and TRBJ1-2 provide the parts outside the CDR3, is KAGVTQTPRYLIKTRGQQVTLSCSPISGHRSVSWYQQTPGQGLQFLFEYFSETQRNKGNFPGRFSGRQFSNSRSEMNVSTLELGDSALYLCASSFFPGTGDYGYTFGSGTRLTVV.

Many counts were recorded for this clonotype. V usage is TRBV29-1 and J usage is TRBJ1-1; D gene unclear. The CDR3 runs to 13 residues. V gave up 3 bases and J gave up 4 bases, with 12 bases separating them. CDR1 is SQVTM and CDR2 is ANQGSEA in the germline V gene. The CDR3 DNA reads TGCAGCGTTGAGGACGGAGGGAGCACTGAAGCTTTCTTT. It encodes CSVEDGGSTEAFF.

This clonotype was observed a handful of times. This rearrangement joins TRBV14 to TRBJ1-2, with unresolved D. CDR3 length equals 12 residues. In germline, CDR1 is SGHDN, CDR2 FVKESK. V dropped 3 bases and J dropped 8 bases, with 10 bases sitting between them. The CDR3 bases are TGTGCCAGCAGCCAGGCCGGGAGGGGCTACACCTTC. Protein product: CASSQAGRGYTF.

The rearrangement joins TRBV19 to TRBJ1-4; TRBD1 is a possible D gene (5 bases). V was shortened by 8 bases and J by 5 bases, with 12 bases between the two germline ends. Per the germline V gene, CDR1 is LNHDA and CDR2 is SQIVND (reference sequence). This CDR3 is built from 13 residues. The CDR3 sequence is CASPGWGNEKLFF. The CDR3 DNA sequence: TGTGCCAGTCCAGGGTGGGGGAATGAAAAACTGTTTTTT.